The 2 T cell receptor beta chains presented below share a single source sample, sequenced in a study of CD8+ T cells in alopecia areata. RNA extraction and reverse transcription yielded cDNA as sequencing template. This table comes from immunoSEQ multiplex PCR, and its TCRdb copy is limited to in-frame clones, with some not included. The repertoire consists of approximately 280,000 clones, none detected only once. Sorting of pooled cutaneous lymph node cells used CD4, CD8alpha, NKG2D, NKG2ACE and other markers. What was sequenced was CD4+ T cells sorted from a lymph node. The receptors stem from a C3H/HeJ mouse with alopecia areata. Strain haplotype at MHC: H2-k.

Points on this clone: Each gene name is a mouse one. The sequence runs out 4 residues before the end of the CDR3; the remainder is reconstructed from the germline J gene. This chain joins TRBV13-1 and TRBJ2-4; D is uncertain. V was pared by 1 base and J by 0 bases, with 6 bases between. The CDR3 consists of 14 residues. CDR1 is NSHNY, CDR2 SYGAGN, per germline. CDR3 bases read: TGTGCCAGCAGTGATTCAGCTAGTCAAAAC. It encodes CASSDSASQN. The CDR3 in its entirety is CASSDSASQNTLYF.

Details on this clone: These gene names are mouse names. The read finishes 4 residues shy of the CDR3 end, and the germline J gene is used to complete it. J is TRBJ2-5 and V is TRBV19; TRBD1 aligns across 9 bases. The germline gives CDR1 FNHDT, CDR2 SITEND (reference sequence). The CDR3 has 14 amino acids. The part of the CDR3 DNA that was read is TGTGCCAGCAGCAGGGACAGGGAGGAAGAC. Residues: CASSRDREED. The whole CDR3 reads CASSRDREEDTQYF.